These 3 T cell receptor beta chains originate from one sample sequenced in a study of blood T cells in healthy people across ages. A sample-barcoded 5' primer and a J-beta primer mix were used in a second PCR of about 7 to 12 cycles. TCRdb fed the 5' RACE reads into MiXCR, producing one record per CDR3 protein. The sample consists of 700,000 to 950,000 distinct CDR3 sequences, roughly 43% of them appearing once. The sample was blood. The receptors were gathered from a woman aged 60 to 75 in good health.

The genes are TRBV29-1 and TRBJ1-2; D is unclear. The germline V gene has CDR1 SQVTM and CDR2 ANQGSEA. CDR3 size: 15 residues. The germline V and J ends were trimmed by 0 bases and 4 bases, with 15 bases remaining between them. CDR3 sequence reads: CSVEDPGTPGYGYTF. The CDR3 nucleotides are TGCAGCGTTGAAGATCCCGGCACGCCAGGCTATGGCTACACCTTC. Based on the CDR3 plus reference TRBV29-1 and TRBJ1-2, the full variable domain is SAVISQKPSRDICQRGTSLTIQCQVDSQVTMMFWYRQQPGQSLTLIATANQGSEATYESGFVIDKFPISRPNLTFSTLTVSNMSPEDSSIYLCSVEDPGTPGYGYTFGSGTRLTVV.

The rearrangement joins TRBV3-1 to TRBJ2-1; D unresolved. Germline values: CDR1 LGHDT, CDR2 YNNKEL (reference sequence). The CDR3 extends over 13 amino acids. Trimming pared 1 base from V and 13 bases from J, leaving 14 bases between. The chain's CDR3 is CASSQGIQETQFF. CDR3 sequence (DNA): TGTGCCAGCAGCCAAGGGATCCAAGAGACCCAGTTCTTC.

The V call is TRBV7-2, the J call TRBJ1-2; D is unresolved. The CDR3 contains 12 residues. The V and J ends lost 1 base and 7 bases respectively, with 7 bases between them. Germline values: CDR1 SGHTA, CDR2 FQGNSA. CDR3 DNA sequence: TGTGCCAGCAGCTTAGGTAGCCGTGGCTACACCTTC. This sequence encodes CASSLGSRGYTF.